These 6 T cell receptor beta chains originate from one sample sequenced in a study of spatial heterogeneity in lung cancer. The time point is: sample taken at primary tumor resection. Each CDR3 protein is one row after TCRdb ran MiXCR on the 5' RACE reads. The data show about 92,000 distinct CDR3 sequences, over 9.5% seen once. This specimen consisted of PBMCs, obtained at surgery. The source of these receptors is a male donor with early-stage non-small cell lung cancer.

Only a few counts were recorded for this clonotype. This may be a read error, as it is one base from a much larger clone. V gene TRBV9 combines with J gene TRBJ2-5; 8 bases map to TRBD2. Germline values: CDR1 SGDLS, CDR2 YYNGEE. The CDR3 is 15 amino acids. Trimming cost V 1 base and J 6 bases; bases outside gene matches: 8. The CDR3 DNA is TGTGCCAGCAGCGTAACAGCGGGGGAATGGAAGACCCAGTACTTC. Its protein product is CASSVTAGEWKTQYF.

The CDR3 protein is CASIDPGGEQYF. For the CDR3, the DNA is TGTGCCAGCATCGACCCTGGGGGGGAGCAGTACTTC. This chain links TRBV6-2 or TRBV6-3 with TRBJ2-7; D may be TRBD2 (6 bases). The V gene lost 7 bases and the J gene lost 7 bases, with 14 bases spanning the gap. The germline V gene has CDR1 MNHEY and CDR2 SVGEGT. The CDR3 covers 12 residues.

The table lists this clonotype with a few counts. This chain links TRBV12-3 or TRBV12-4 with TRBJ1-2; TRBD1 is a possible D gene (6 bases). This CDR3 has 14 residues. V was trimmed by 6 bases and J by 3 bases, leaving 14 bases between them. CDR3: CASRPLSGDYGYTF. In DNA form, the CDR3 reads TGTGCCAGCAGGCCTTTATCAGGGGACTATGGCTACACCTTC.

The V and J genes are TRBV6-1 and TRBJ2-2, with TRBD1 matching 9 bases. J was trimmed by 6 bases and V by 4 bases; bases with no gene match: 6. Looked up from germline, CDR1 is MNHNS and CDR2 is SASEGT. The CDR3 sequence is 15 residues long. The CDR3 sequence is CASSGLTGGAGELFF. The CDR3 coding sequence is TGTGCCAGCAGTGGACTGACAGGGGGGGCCGGGGAGCTGTTTTTT.

The CDR3 region has the DNA TGTGCCAGCAGCCCCCAATCGGGTCGGAATACGCAGTATTTT. Protein: CASSPQSGRNTQYF. The rearrangement links TRBV7-2 to TRBJ2-3; D is unclear. Germline V gene lookup returns CDR1 SGHTA and CDR2 FQGNSA. The V and J ends lost 5 bases and 7 bases respectively, with 16 bases between them. This CDR3 is 14 amino acids long.

The rearrangement uses TRBV5-1 and TRBJ2-1; no reliable D call. The CDR3 length is 11 residues. The germline V gene has CDR1 SGHRS and CDR2 YFSETQ. The ends were cut back, 4 bases at V and 8 bases at J, with 7 bases in the middle. Written as DNA, the CDR3 is TGCGCCAGCAGCGAAAGGGATGAGCAGTTCTTC. Residues: CASSERDEQFF.